This T cell receptor (beta chain) was recovered during a study of PD-L1 blockade in urothelial cancer (dated by TCRdb to 2016 to 2017). General notes on the study: Every patient began therapy in about 2014 and was given atezolizumab 1,200 mg intravenously every 3 weeks. About nine tenths of the roughly 29 patients were identified as males with urothelial cancer of bladder origin, and a prior smoking history was reported by 18 of 29 patients. An ECOG performance status of 0 or 1 was recorded for the patients, and 0 to 3 prior chemotherapy regimens had been received by the patients. Blood samples were analyzed 3 weeks after the start of treatment (second dose) and 6 weeks after the start of treatment. Blood samples gave a median of 141,255 T cells and 77,000 or so unique TCRs, with a median clonality of roughly 0.08. The study was an exploratory multi-omic analysis of somatic, immune and clinical correlates of response to PD-L1 blockade with atezolizumab in urothelial cancer. Pretreatment tumor samples, along with matched peripheral blood collected serially before and after atezolizumab treatment, underwent TCR sequencing. Durable clinical benefit was defined as progression-free survival longer than 6 months, and TCR features were also tested against progression-free and overall survival. In the same patients, pretreatment tumors underwent whole exome sequencing and RNA sequencing in addition to TCR sequencing. Under ten patients achieved durable clinical benefit and fewer than 25 did not. Pretreatment blood TCR-seq was available for under 35 patients, at least one posttreatment blood collection was obtained for around 25 patients, and tumor TCR-seq was available for around 25 patients.

This specimen's time point label, interpreted: peripheral blood 6 weeks after treatment start. A total of roughly 30 patients with locally advanced or metastatic urothelial carcinoma, treated at Memorial Sloan Kettering on a trial protocol, made up the cohort. Peripheral blood mononuclear cells were collected pretreatment and during treatment, with between 1 and 8 total time points per patient. The Qiagen DNeasy Blood extraction kit was used to purify genomic DNA from total PBMCs and from tumor samples. PBMCs were collected pretreatment and during treatment, and were isolated and stored as previously described. To estimate absolute template abundance from read counts, synthetic TCR analog templates were spiked into each PCR. Using the immunoSEQ assay, TCRbeta CDR3 regions were amplified from genomic DNA with bias-controlled V and J gene primers. Sequencing of rearranged TCRbeta segments was performed at approximately 20X coverage. Per the source publication's procedure: Sequencing errors were corrected by clustering, and CDR3s were annotated against IMGT so that V, D and J genes could be assigned. Downstream analyses used only productive TCRbeta rearrangements and left out out-of-frame or stop-codon sequences. Clonality was computed as one minus Shannon entropy normalized by the log of the number of unique productive sequences. Clones differing between time points or between blood and tumor were identified by Fisher's exact test with Benjamini-Hochberg correction at adjusted p below 0.01. Entries here come from immuneACCESS through TCRdb and include only in-frame sequences with V and J called. Some clones fail to appear in such tables; in the studies checked, an unresolved V gene covers under half of the shortfall, and the cause of the remainder is unknown. V and J calls and clone size are copied from that table; D and trimming were computed from the DNA. For this sample the table gives more than 90,000 clones, of which 80% to 95% were detected only once. The top ten hold around 4% of the sample.

The paper as a whole reports these results and caveats: At 3 weeks after the start of treatment, tumor-associated TCR clones in peripheral blood had expanded more in patients with durable benefit (n of about 22, p = 0.022). Because the sample size was small (n ≈ 29) and many exploratory analyses were performed, the results are intended to be hypothesis-generating. A pretreatment peripheral blood TCR clonality below the median was linked to improved progression-free and overall survival.

The CDR3 holds 13 amino acids from the cysteine to the phenylalanine. Only the CDR3 part of the read is kept: 39 bases, read in frame from the first base. V loses 5 bases at its end and J loses 5 bases; junction bases beyond the gene matches: 5. CDR1 is given as WNHNN and CDR2 as SYGVQD, both from the germline V gene (reference sequence). Concerning this clone itself: Its antigen has not been determined. No base-level quality is on record; no much larger clone is a single base apart.

This sample comprised PBMCs, obtained around atezolizumab (anti-PD-L1) treatment. The sequence came from a man aged 55 to 70 with urothelial cancer. In this chain, TRBV10-1 is recombined with TRBJ2-5; 7 junctional bases match TRBD1. The nucleotides are TGCGCCAGCAGTCCGGACAGGCGGGAGACCCAGTACTTC. Protein translation: CASSPDRRETQYF.